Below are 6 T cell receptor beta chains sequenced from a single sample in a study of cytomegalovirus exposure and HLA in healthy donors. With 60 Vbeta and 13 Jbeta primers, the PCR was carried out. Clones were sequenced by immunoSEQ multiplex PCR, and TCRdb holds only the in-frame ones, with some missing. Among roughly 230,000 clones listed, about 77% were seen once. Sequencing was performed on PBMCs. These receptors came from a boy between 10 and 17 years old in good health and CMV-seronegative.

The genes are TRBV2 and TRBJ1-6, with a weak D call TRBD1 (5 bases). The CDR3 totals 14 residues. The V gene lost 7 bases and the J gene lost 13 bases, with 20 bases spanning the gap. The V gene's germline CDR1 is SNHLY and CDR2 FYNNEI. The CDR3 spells CASTEPGLSTPLHF. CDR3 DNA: TGTGCCAGCACTGAGCCGGGACTGAGCACCCCCCTCCACTTT. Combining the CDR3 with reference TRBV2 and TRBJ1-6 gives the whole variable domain EPEVTQTPSHQVTQMGQEVILRCVPISNHLYFYWYRQILGQKVEFLVSFYNNEISEKSEIFDDQFSVERPDGSNFTLKIRSTKLEDSAMYFCASTEPGLSTPLHFGNGTRLTVT.

The DNA for the CDR3 is TGTGCCAGCAGGGGGTGGAGGGGCAACACTGAAGCTTTCTTT. Residues: CASRGWRGNTEAFF. The V and J genes are TRBV6-4 and TRBJ1-1; the D gene is possibly TRBD1 (5 bases). The V and J ends lost 6 bases and 2 bases respectively, with 13 bases between them. The CDR3 contains 14 residues. Germline V gene lookup returns CDR1 MRHNA and CDR2 SNTAGT.

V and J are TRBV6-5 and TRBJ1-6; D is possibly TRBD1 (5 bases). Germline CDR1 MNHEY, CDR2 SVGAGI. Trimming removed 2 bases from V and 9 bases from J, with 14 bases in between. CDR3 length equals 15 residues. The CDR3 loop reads CASSYVGHVRSPLHF. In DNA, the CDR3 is TGTGCCAGCAGTTACGTAGGACATGTCCGTTCACCCCTCCACTTT.

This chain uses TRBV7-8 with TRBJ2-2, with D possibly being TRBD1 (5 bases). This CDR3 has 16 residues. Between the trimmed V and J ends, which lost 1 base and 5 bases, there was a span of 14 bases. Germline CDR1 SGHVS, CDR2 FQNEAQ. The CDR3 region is CASSLGGQGETGELFF. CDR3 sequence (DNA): TGTGCCAGCAGCTTAGGGGGCCAGGGCGAAACCGGGGAGCTGTTTTTT. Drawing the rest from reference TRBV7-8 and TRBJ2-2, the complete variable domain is GAGVSQSPRYKVAKRGQDVALRCDPISGHVSLFWYQQALGQGPEFLTYFQNEAQLDKSGLPSDRFFAERPEGSVSTLKIQRTQQEDSAVYLCASSLGGQGETGELFFGEGSRLTVL.

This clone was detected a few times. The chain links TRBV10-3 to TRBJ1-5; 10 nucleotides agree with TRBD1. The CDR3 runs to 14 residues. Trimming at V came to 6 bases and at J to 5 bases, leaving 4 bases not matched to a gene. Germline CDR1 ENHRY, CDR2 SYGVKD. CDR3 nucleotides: TGTGCCATCAGCGACAGGGGGCGAGATCAGCCCCAGCATTTT. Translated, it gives CAISDRGRDQPQHF.

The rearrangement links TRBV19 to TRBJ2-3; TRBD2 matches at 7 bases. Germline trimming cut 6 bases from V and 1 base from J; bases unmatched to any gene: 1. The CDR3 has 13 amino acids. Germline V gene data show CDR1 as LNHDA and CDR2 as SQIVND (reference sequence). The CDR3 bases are TGTGCCAGTAGAACTAGCGGCACAGATACGCAGTATTTT. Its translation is CASRTSGTDTQYF.